The 31 T cell receptor beta chains below come from one sample, sequenced in a study of tumor and adjacent non-tumor tissue in lung cancer (dated by TCRdb to between 2018 and 2020). Receptor amplification or capture employed multiplex PCR. Sequenced on an Illumina HiSeq 2500. TCRbeta libraries were constructed through three rounds of nested PCR with primers (Table S4) according to protocols modified from ARM-PCR. TCRdb reprocessed the public reads (quality trimming at Q25 with fastp, clone calling with MiXCR) and kept in-frame beta chains. Every CDR3 protein is listed once, alongside the most common genes and DNA of its rows. The sample yields 40,000 to 60,000 distinct CDR3 sequences; 64% were counted once. The leading ten clones occupy around 30% of the sample. Bulk unsorted tissue served as the source for RNA extraction, and RNA quality was assessed using a NanoDrop ND-1000 and an Agilent 2100. Distant non-tumor tissue taken more than 3 cm from the tumor edge was used as the normal lung sample.

Sequencing input: distant non-tumor lung tissue. All receptors derive from a woman between 65 and 79 years old with non-small cell lung cancer.

The chain combines TRBV6-6 with TRBJ2-1; tentative D call: TRBD2 (6 bases). The CDR3 sequence is 16 residues long. V was clipped by 2 bases and J by 5 bases, with 16 bases between them. The V gene's germline CDR1 is MNHNY and CDR2 SVGAGI (reference sequence). The CDR3 region is CASSYTGERSHNEQFF. The DNA for the CDR3 is TGTGCCAGCAGTTACACGGGGGAGAGGAGCCACAATGAGCAGTTCTTC.

Comment on this clonotype: The junction shows a germline mismatch at one end, possibly a read error. The rearrangement links TRBV10-2 to TRBJ1-1; D gene unclear. The germline V gene encodes CDR1 WSHSY and CDR2 SAAADI. The CDR3 consists of 15 residues. The CDR3 DNA sequence: TGCACCAGCAGTGAGTGGAGCATTCTGAACACCGAAGCTTTCTTT. Translated: CTSSEWSILNTEAFF.

This clonotype came up once. This could be a read error, since a much larger clone is one nucleotide away. The V gene is TRBV14, the J gene TRBJ2-1; 7 nucleotides agree with TRBD2. The junction had 10 bases not matched to a gene; V was cut back by 0 bases and J by 8 bases. Germline assignment: CDR1 SGHDN and CDR2 FVKESK. The CDR3 consists of 16 residues. CDR3 bases: TGTGCCAGCAGCCAAGATCCGGGGGAGGGGTACGATGAGCAGTTCTTC. It specifies CASSQDPGEGYDEQFF.

Turning to this clonotype: The CDR3 does not end in the conserved phenylalanine or tryptophan, so this is likely a read error. The V and J genes are TRBV5-4 and TRBJ2-5; tentative D call: TRBD2 (6 bases). The CDR3 is made up of 15 amino acids. The germline V and J ends were trimmed by 3 bases and 3 bases, with 15 bases remaining between them. The germline V gene encodes CDR1 SGHNT and CDR2 YYREEE (reference sequence). CDR3 residues: CASSSSSETKETQYL. In DNA, the CDR3 is TGTGCCAGCAGCTCGTCTAGCGAGACGAAAGAGACCCAGTACCTC.

The chain has TRBV30 and TRBJ2-7, with a possible D match to TRBD2 (5 bases). Germline CDR1 GTSNPN, CDR2 SVGIG (reference sequence). CDR3 length: 15 amino acids. V was clipped by 3 bases and J by 0 bases, with 15 bases between them. CDR3 in amino acids: CAWRCGIGSSYEQYF. In DNA, the CDR3 is TGTGCCTGGAGATGTGGAATAGGGAGCTCCTACGAGCAGTACTTC.

As to this clonotype: A much more abundant neighbour one base away suggests this may be a read error. This chain links TRBV5-1 with TRBJ2-1, with TRBD1 identical over 11 bases. Trimming cost V 4 bases and J 2 bases; bases outside gene matches: 23. The CDR3 has 22 amino acids. Per germline, CDR1 SGHRS and CDR2 YFSETQ. Here the CDR3 DNA reads TGCGCCAGCAGCCCTCCGGGACAGGGGGATCTTTTTACAGTGCTGACCTACAATGAGCAGTTCTTC. Translating gives CASSPPGQGDLFTVLTYNEQFF.

This clonotype is deemed medium-sized (0.01 to 0.1%). V is TRBV29-1 and J is TRBJ2-2; TRBD1 might be the D (5 bases). Trimming took off 7 bases at V and 6 bases at J, with 21 bases between the two ends. Germline V lookup: CDR1 SQVTM, CDR2 ANQGSEA. The CDR3 spans 15 residues. The CDR3 loop is CSAQEDSLSAGELFF. CDR3 nucleotide sequence: TGCAGCGCTCAAGAAGACAGTCTTTCTGCCGGGGAGCTGTTTTTT.

On this clonotype itself: A much larger clonotype is one base distant, so this may be a read error. J is TRBJ1-1 and V is TRBV14, with unresolved D. The CDR3 totals 15 residues. Germline CDR1 and CDR2: SGHDN and FVKESK. The CDR3 coding sequence is TGTGCCAGCAGCCAACAGGTACTGGAGAACACTGAAGCTTCCTTT. This encodes CASSQQVLENTEASF. The full variable domain, rest sourced from reference TRBV14 and TRBJ1-1, is EAGVTQFPSHSVIEKGQTVTLRCDPISGHDNLYWYRRVMGKEIKFLLHFVKESKQDESGMPNNRFLAERTGGTYSTLKVQPAELEDSGVYFCASSQQVLENTEASFGQGTRLTVV.

As to this clonotype: A much larger clone differs by one base, so this may be a read error. CDR3 region: CSVHNFYEQYF. The CDR3 DNA follows: TGCAGTGTTCATAACTTCTACGAGCAGTACTTC. The rearrangement uses TRBV20-1 and TRBJ2-7; D gene ambiguous. The CDR3 has 11 amino acids. Per germline, CDR1 DFQATT and CDR2 SNEGSKA (reference sequence). The V end lost 7 bases, the J end lost 3 bases, and 10 bases lay between the germline ends.

Points on this clonotype: In this CDR3 the conserved last residue, phenylalanine or tryptophan, is missing, so a read error is likely. This chain links TRBV20-1 with TRBJ2-1; the D is unclear. Trimming removed 8 bases at V and 5 bases at J, with 10 bases between. The V gene's germline CDR1 is DFQATT and CDR2 SNEGSKA (reference sequence). This CDR3 contains 11 residues. CDR3 in amino acids: CSCANNNEQFL. CDR3 nucleotide sequence: TGCAGTTGCGCTAACAACAATGAGCAGTTCTTA.

This clonotype was seen repeatedly, ten times or more. The V gene is TRBV30, the J gene TRBJ2-5; D ambiguous. CDR3 size: 13 residues. The germline V and J ends were trimmed by 1 base and 4 bases, with 10 bases remaining between them. Germline V gives CDR1 GTSNPN, CDR2 SVGIG (reference sequence). DNA of the CDR3: TGTGCCTGGAGTGGCCAGGTTCTAGAGACCCAGTACTTC. Translated: CAWSGQVLETQYF.

There are many counts of this clonotype. The gene calls are TRBV4-1 and TRBJ2-1, with D possibly TRBD1 on 5 matching bases. Per the germline V gene, CDR1 is MGHRA and CDR2 is YSYEKL. V was trimmed by 1 base and J by 3 bases, leaving 10 bases between them. The CDR3 has 15 amino acids. Written as DNA, the CDR3 is TGCGCCAGCAGCCAAGCGTTAGGGGACTACAATGAGCAGTTCTTC. Translating it yields CASSQALGDYNEQFF.

As to this clonotype: Sequence at one end of the junction differs from germline and may be a read error. The chain employs TRBV30 and TRBJ1-5; the match to TRBD1 covers 9 bases. The CDR3 has 13 amino acids. Germline loops: CDR1 GTSNPN, CDR2 SVGIG (reference sequence). The CDR3 reads CVWNTGGDQPQHF. DNA for the CDR3: TGTGTCTGGAATACAGGGGGCGATCAGCCCCAGCATTTT.

This clonotype was seen just once. Being one base from a much bigger clone, this may be a read error. This rearrangement joins TRBV20-1 to TRBJ2-1, with a tentative D call TRBD2 (6 bases). The CDR3 is 14 amino acids. Germline lookup yields CDR1 DFQATT and CDR2 SNEGSKA (reference sequence). V was clipped by 3 bases and J by 6 bases, with 15 bases between them. The CDR3 is CSASWGEECNEQFF. CDR3 nucleotides: TGCAGTGCTAGCTGGGGGGAGGAGTGCAATGAGCAGTTCTTC.

This clonotype has only one observation. Here the CDR3 omits its conserved ending phenylalanine or tryptophan, so a read error is the likely source. This rearrangement joins TRBV4-2 to TRBJ2-7; 10 bases line up with TRBD2. The CDR3 consists of 22 residues. Germline V gene sequence: CDR1 LGHNA, CDR2 YNFKEQ. The CDR3 here is CARSQVFIRLLAGLPSSYEQYY. Written as DNA, the CDR3 is TGTGCCCGCAGCCAAGTTTTCATCAGATTACTAGCGGGATTGCCGAGCTCCTACGAGCAGTACTAC.

In this sample, this clonotype turned up once. V and J are TRBV20-1 and TRBJ2-1; a weak D match, TRBD2 (5 bases). Germline V gene sequence: CDR1 DFQATT, CDR2 SNEGSKA (reference sequence). The CDR3 is 11 amino acids. V lost 7 bases and J 12 bases, leaving 16 bases between the germline ends. The CDR3 sequence is CSVSGELGQFF. In nucleotides, the CDR3 is TGCAGTGTCAGCGGAGAGCTCGGGCAGTTCTTC.

This clonotype was counted between two and nine times. A much larger clone lies one base from this, so it may be a read error. This chain connects TRBV12-3 or TRBV12-4 to TRBJ2-1; 7 nucleotides line up with TRBD2. This CDR3 has 16 amino acids. CDR3 residues: CASSFGAGARYNKQFF. CDR3 nucleotides: TGTGCCAGCAGTTTTGGGGCGGGAGCGCGCTACAATAAGCAGTTCTTC.

This clonotype was picked up one time. This CDR3 is missing its conserved last phenylalanine or tryptophan, likely due to a read error. The J gene is TRBJ1-6, the V gene TRBV6-5, with TRBD1 matching over 7 bases. Germline assignment: CDR1 MNHEY and CDR2 SVGAGI. The CDR3 is 14 residues long. CDR3 region: CASRQTGRNTPLHV. The CDR3 region has the DNA TGTGCCAGCAGGCAGACAGGGCGTAATACACCCCTCCACGTT.

Turning to this clonotype: This CDR3 fails to terminate in the conserved phenylalanine or tryptophan, so it likely reflects a read error. The rearrangement uses TRBV4-2 and TRBJ1-1, with 8 bases matching TRBD1. CDR3 size: 15 residues. Germline V gives CDR1 LGHNA, CDR2 YNFKEQ. V shed 3 bases, J shed 1 base, and the junction held 4 bases outside the gene matches. The CDR3: CASSQDRVTNTEAFP. The CDR3 DNA is TGTGCCAGCAGCCAGGACAGGGTCACGAACACTGAAGCTTTCCCT.

V usage is TRBV6-7 and J usage is TRBJ2-7; 7 bases are a match to TRBD1. TRBV6-7 is placed among ORFs of uncertain function. This CDR3 has 15 amino acids. V dropped 9 bases and J dropped 0; count of bases not matched to a gene: 11. CDR3 in amino acids: CASSLRTGNSYEQYF. For the CDR3, the DNA is TGTGCCAGTAGTCTTAGGACAGGCAACTCCTACGAGCAGTACTTC.

This clonotype occurred once. The CDR3 does not end in the conserved phenylalanine or tryptophan, so this is likely a read error. No DNA is shown, since the ends of the CDR3 on it are uncertain; the CDR3 is the one TCRdb lists. The J gene is TRBJ2-7, the V gene TRBV29-1; the D segment call TRBD1 is taken from the table without a DNA check. The CDR3 spans 13 residues, counting both ends. The germline gives CDR1 SQVTM, CDR2 ANQGSEA. The CDR3: CSVDLDRGYEQYL.

Of note for this clonotype: The junction does not match germline at one end; this may be a read error. J is TRBJ2-6 and V is TRBV6-5; D unresolved. Germline CDR1 MNHEY, CDR2 SVGAGI. This CDR3 contains 14 residues. The CDR3 DNA sequence: TGTGCCAGCAGCGGAAGCTCTGAGGCCAACATCCTGACTTTC. It codes for CASSGSSEANILTF.

Comment on this clonotype: This likely comes from a read error, as the CDR3 has no conserved phenylalanine or tryptophan at its end. The chain has TRBV11-1 and TRBJ2-7; 9 positions agree with TRBD1. The V gene end was trimmed by 1 base and the J gene end by 5 bases; junction bases not matched to a gene: 9. Germline lookup yields CDR1 SGHAT and CDR2 FQDESV (reference sequence). The CDR3 runs 16 residues. The CDR3 bases are TGTGCCAGCAGCTTAGTCTCTTGGGACAGGGACGACGAGCAGTACATC. It translates to CASSLVSWDRDDEQYI.

Points on this clonotype: The CDR3 ends on some other residue instead of the conserved phenylalanine or tryptophan, so this is likely a read error. The DNA is omitted, as the CDR3 cannot be located on it reliably, and the CDR3 follows TCRdb's listing. This chain connects TRBV6-5 to TRBJ2-5; the D call in the table, TRBD2, was not verified against the DNA. The germline gives CDR1 MNHEY, CDR2 SVGAGI. The CDR3 spans 16 amino acids, including both terminal residues. CDR3: CASSYSHGEGEETQNL.

Of note for this clonotype: A junction boundary mismatches the germline segment, possibly from a read error. The chain is built from TRBV29-1 and TRBJ1-3, with 7 positions matching TRBD1. This CDR3 has 14 amino acids. The germline V gene encodes CDR1 SQVTM and CDR2 ANQGSEA. The DNA of the CDR3 is TGTAGCATTGCGGGGACAGACTCTGGAAACACCATATATTTT. As protein: CSIAGTDSGNTIYF.

Comment on this clonotype: Compared with germline, one end of the junction differs, possibly owing to a read error. The chain carries TRBV11-1 and TRBJ2-7; tentative D call: TRBD2 (6 bases). The V gene's germline CDR1 is SGHAT and CDR2 FQDESV (reference sequence). The CDR3 runs to 14 residues. The CDR3 sequence is CASSFEAGPYEQYF. CDR3 sequence (DNA): TGTGCCAGCAGTTTCGAAGCGGGTCCGTACGAGCAGTACTTT. Full variable domain (missing parts from reference TRBV11-1 and TRBJ2-7): EAEVAQSPRYKITEKSQAVAFWCDPISGHATLYWYRQILGQGPELLVQFQDESVVDDSQLPKDRFSAERLKGVDSTLKIQPAELGDSAMYLCASSFEAGPYEQYFGPGTRLTVT.

Comment on this clonotype: This may be a read error: a much more frequent sequence differs by one nucleotide. The CDR3 DNA is TGCACCAGCAGCCAAGAGACTAGCGGGAGGTCAGTTACATATACGCAGTATTTT. Translated: CTSSQETSGRSVTYTQYF. The chain links TRBV4-1 to TRBJ2-3; 13 bases are shared with TRBD2. The CDR3 is made up of 18 amino acids. Per the germline V gene, CDR1 is MGHRA and CDR2 is YSYEKL.

The chain links TRBV10-3 to TRBJ2-1, with TRBD2 identical over 12 bases. The CDR3 is 17 residues long. Germline CDR1 reads ENHRY; CDR2 reads SYGVKD. With 6 bases clipped from V and 6 bases from J, the junction kept 12 bases outside the gene matches. The CDR3 DNA sequence: TGTGCCATCAGGCCGACTAGCGGGAGCCTATGGGGCAATGAGCAGTTCTTC. Translation gives CAIRPTSGSLWGNEQFF.

This clonotype occurred a few times. This chain uses TRBV20-1 with TRBJ1-2; D not resolved. Per germline, CDR1 DFQATT and CDR2 SNEGSKA (reference sequence). Between the trimmed V and J ends, which lost 3 bases and 7 bases, there was a span of 18 bases. The CDR3 loop spans 14 amino acids. The CDR3 nucleotides read TGCAGTGCTAGGGGGAAGAGGAGACATGGTGGCTACACCTTC. Translated: CSARGKRRHGGYTF.

Details on this clonotype: This may be a read error, as it is one base from a much larger clone. The CDR3 DNA reads as TGTGCCAGCAGATCGAGAGGGGGGGGGCCGTACAATGAGCAGTTCTTC. This sequence encodes CASRSRGGGPYNEQFF. The rearrangement uses TRBV28 and TRBJ2-1, with D possibly matching TRBD2 (7 bases). Trimming shortened V by 6 bases and J by 4 bases, and 19 bases separated the two germline ends. Germline values: CDR1 MDHEN, CDR2 SYDVKM. CDR3 size: 16 residues.

A word on this clonotype: This clone may be a read error of a much larger clone one base away. The chain recombines TRBV5-1 with TRBJ2-1, with 9 bases that match TRBD2. The germline gives CDR1 SGHRS, CDR2 YFSETQ. The CDR3 is made up of 13 amino acids. CDR3 coding DNA: TGCGCCAGGAGCTTAGCGGGGGACAATGAGCAGTTCTTC. The encoded protein is CARSLAGDNEQFF.